This T cell receptor beta chain appears in the sequencing data of a study of blood T cell repertoires in COVID-19. Study at large: PBMCs, B-cell-depleted T cells, or T cells were the source of the cDNA or gDNA that made up the material.

The CDR3 length is 14 residues. J was trimmed by 3 bases and V by 6 bases; bases with no gene match: 6. Germline V gene lookup returns CDR1 SEHNR and CDR2 FQNEAQ (reference sequence). Methods used by the authors: The assay estimated nucleated cells by amplifying reference gene primers. Clones were read by immunoSEQ multiplex PCR, and TCRdb kept only the in-frame ones, dropping some. V, J and clone size were drawn from that table, and D and trimming were deduced from the DNA. The sample holds about 160,000 clones, approximately 90% seen once. The rearrangement uses TRBV7-9 and TRBJ2-7; 9 bases are a match to TRBD1. This receptor was identified in a man between 18 and 35 years old with acute or convalescent COVID-19. The source material was peripheral blood. The chain's CDR3 is CASRSTGGDYEQYF. The CDR3 DNA follows: TGTGCCAGCAGATCGACAGGGGGAGACTACGAGCAGTACTTC.